The clone carrying this T cell receptor beta chain occurred many times. Its cognate antigen is unknown. The V gene end was trimmed by 3 bases and the J gene end by 0 bases; junction bases not matched to a gene: 9. The V gene's germline CDR1 is SGDLS and CDR2 YYNGEE. The CDR3 sequence is 17 residues long. This sample was included in a study of CD8 T cells in ankylosing spondylitis. Each CDR3 protein gets one entry after TCRdb re-called the 5' RACE reads with MiXCR. The sample shows some 40,000 distinct CDR3 sequences, 3% of them seen only once. Study results and caveats: Apparently characteristic of ankylosing spondylitis blood was a TCR beta motif (about eight highly homologous variants). Within peripheral blood, clones linked to disease were CD8+ and relatively rare.

The source material was blood, either unsorted or a sorted T cell fraction (not recorded which). This receptor was taken from a male donor with ankylosing spondylitis or in good health (not recorded which). V and J are TRBV9 and TRBJ2-3; 8 bases are a match to TRBD2. Here the CDR3 reads CASSAGGGTPSTDTQYF. CDR3 DNA sequence: TGTGCCAGCAGCGCCGGCGGGGGGACACCCAGCACAGATACGCAGTATTTT.